The 16 T cell receptor beta chains below come from one sample, sequenced in a study of Ad26.COV2.S vaccination and SARS-CoV-2 variants. Regarding treatment: over 15 received Ad26.COV2.S at low or high dose, single or two shots; 5 received placebo; per-sample allocation not given. Samples came from day 63 after the first vaccine or placebo injection. Measured with immunoSEQ multiplex PCR; TCRdb has only the in-frame clones, and not every one. The sample lists hundreds of thousands of clones, approximately 84% seen once, with around 3% in the top ten. Material: peripheral blood, obtained in a trial of Ad26.COV2.S vaccine versus placebo. The source is a person aged 18-60 years who received the Ad26.COV2.S COVID-19 vaccine or a placebo.

In DNA form, the CDR3 reads TGTGCCACCAGGGGGGCCGGGGCCAACGTCCTGACTTTC. Protein product: CATRGAGANVLTF. V usage is TRBV24-1 and J usage is TRBJ2-6; tentative D call: TRBD1 (6 bases). The germline CDR1 and CDR2 sequences are KGHDR and SFDVKD. V was pared by 7 bases and J by 4 bases, with 7 bases between. The CDR3 has 13 amino acids.

V and J are TRBV18 and TRBJ2-7, with 8 bases aligning to TRBD1. This CDR3 is built from 12 residues. V lost 6 bases, J lost 5 bases, and 3 bases stayed unmatched. CDR1 KGHSH and CDR2 LQKENI come from the germline V gene. This CDR3 reads CASSPDRDEQYF. CDR3 coding DNA: TGTGCCAGCTCCCCGGACAGGGACGAGCAGTACTTC.

This chain joins TRBV14 and TRBJ2-1; D remains unclear. This CDR3 spans 12 amino acids. Deletions cut 2 bases from V and 9 bases from J, with 8 bases between. The germline CDR1 and CDR2 sequences are SGHDN and FVKESK. CDR3 in DNA: TGTGCCAGCAGCCAATCCTCGGTTGAGCAGTTCTTC. The encoded protein is CASSQSSVEQFF.

The CDR3 DNA is TGTGCCAGCAGTTTGCCCACAGGGCGCCCCTACGAGCAGTACTTC. Translated, it gives CASSLPTGRPYEQYF. The rearrangement uses TRBV28 and TRBJ2-7, with D perhaps TRBD1 (6 bases). V was pared by 3 bases and J by 2 bases, with 14 bases between. CDR1 and CDR2 from the germline V gene are MDHEN and SYDVKM. The CDR3 is 15 amino acids.

As DNA, the CDR3 is TGCGCCAGCTATGGGAACACTGAAGCTTTCTTT. The encoded protein is CASYGNTEAFF. This rearrangement joins TRBV5-1 to TRBJ1-1, with D hard to call. V lost 7 bases, J lost 1 base, and 5 bases lay in between. Germline lookup yields CDR1 SGHRS and CDR2 YFSETQ. This CDR3 is built from 11 residues.

This clone has just a few counts. V and J are TRBV27 and TRBJ2-1, with 11 bases identical to TRBD1. J lost 10 bases, V lost 6 bases, and 8 bases had no gene match. The length of the CDR3 is 14 residues. Germline assignment: CDR1 MNHEY and CDR2 SMNVEV (reference sequence). The CDR3 nucleotides are TGTGCCAGCAGCGGGACAGGGGGTTGGGGGGAGCAGTTCTTC. Encoded protein: CASSGTGGWGEQFF.

The V and J genes are TRBV19 and TRBJ2-1, with D unclear. Looked up from germline, CDR1 is LNHDA and CDR2 is SQIVND (reference sequence). This CDR3 comprises 14 residues. Trimming took off 4 bases at V and 4 bases at J, with 11 bases between the two ends. The DNA of the CDR3 is TGTGCCAGTAGTAAGGGTGGCAGATACAATGAGCAGTTCTTC. It encodes CASSKGGRYNEQFF. Complete variable domain (other parts from reference TRBV19 and TRBJ2-1): DGGITQSPKYLFRKEGQNVTLSCEQNLNHDAMYWYRQDPGQGLRLIYYSQIVNDFQKGDIAEGYSVSREKKESFPLTVTSAQKNPTAFYLCASSKGGRYNEQFFGPGTRLTVL.

This clone has a handful of counts. The rearrangement uses TRBV12-1 and TRBJ1-4. TRBV12-1 is deemed a pseudogene. The CDR3 runs to 14 residues. CDR3 DNA: TGTGCCAAGCCCCCGGCTGCAACTAATGAAAAACTGTTTTTT. Residues: CAKPPAATNEKLFF.

This clone was counted a few times. This chain links TRBV7-2 with TRBJ1-2; D not resolved. Germline V CDR1 and CDR2: SGHTA, FQGNSA. The CDR3 contains 14 residues. V was trimmed by 5 bases and J by 4 bases, leaving 14 bases between them. CDR3: CASSASETGYGYTF. In nucleotides, the CDR3 is TGTGCCAGCAGCGCATCAGAGACCGGCTATGGCTACACCTTC.

The J gene is TRBJ2-1, the V gene TRBV10-1; TRBD2 matches 10 bases. The trim removed 4 bases at V and 8 bases at J, leaving 5 bases unmatched. Germline lookup yields CDR1 WNHNN and CDR2 SYGVQD (reference sequence). The CDR3 loop spans 14 amino acids. Written as DNA, the CDR3 is TGCGCCAGCAGTGCCCTAGCGGGAGTCCATGAGCAGTTCTTC. Translating gives CASSALAGVHEQFF.

V gene TRBV5-4 combines with J gene TRBJ2-2; 7 nucleotides line up with TRBD2. Germline V lookup: CDR1 SGHNT, CDR2 YYREEE (reference sequence). This CDR3 comprises 17 residues. V lost 4 bases and J lost 0; bases outside the gene matches: 9. Written as DNA, the CDR3 is TGTGCCAGCAGCGCTTTTTCGGGAGGACCGAACACCGGGGAGCTGTTTTTT. Protein product: CASSAFSGGPNTGELFF.

This chain uses TRBV9 with TRBJ2-3, with D hard to call. The CDR3 loop spans 13 amino acids. Looked up from germline, CDR1 is SGDLS and CDR2 is YYNGEE. Deletions cut 0 bases from V and 8 bases from J, with 10 bases between. The CDR3 region has the DNA TGTGCCAGCAGCGTAGGAGGCACGGGTACGCAGTATTTT. This codes for CASSVGGTGTQYF.

The rearrangement links TRBV10-2 to TRBJ1-1; weak D call: TRBD1 (6 bases). V was trimmed by 7 bases and J by 1 base, leaving 7 bases between them. The CDR3 has 12 residues. The germline V gene has CDR1 WSHSY and CDR2 SAAADI. The CDR3 bases are TGCGCCAGCATAGGGGGGAACACTGAAGCTTTCTTT. Translating gives CASIGGNTEAFF.

This rearrangement joins TRBV3-1 (or the pseudogene TRBV3-2) to TRBJ1-2; D uncertain. The V gene lost 0 bases and the J gene lost 2 bases, with 13 bases spanning the gap. Germline values: CDR1 LGHDT, CDR2 YNNKEL (reference sequence). The length of the CDR3 is 16 residues. The CDR3 region has the DNA TGTGCCAGCAGCCAAGATTTGGGTCCCCAGAACTATGGCTACACCTTC. It yields the protein CASSQDLGPQNYGYTF.

V usage is TRBV30 and J usage is TRBJ1-2; the match to TRBD1 covers 8 bases. The germline V gene has CDR1 GTSNPN and CDR2 SVGIG (reference sequence). This CDR3 contains 16 residues. The V segment lost 3 bases and the J segment 0 bases; nucleotides outside the gene matches: 9. In DNA form, the CDR3 reads TGTGCCTGGAGGTTCCGTGGACAGGGCGCTAACTATGGCTACACCTTC. It encodes CAWRFRGQGANYGYTF.

This clone is a singleton in its sample. This chain links TRBV7-9 with TRBJ1-4; 8 nucleotides line up with TRBD1. Germline V gives CDR1 SEHNR, CDR2 FQNEAQ (reference sequence). J lost 2 bases, V lost 1 base, and 9 bases had no gene match. CDR3 length: 18 amino acids. The CDR3, as DNA: TGTGCCAGCAGCTTAGGGACAGGGTCGAGGTCGACTAATGAAAAACTGTTTTTT. Protein sequence: CASSLGTGSRSTNEKLFF.